This T cell receptor (beta chain) emerged from a study of CD8 T cells in ankylosing spondylitis. Study-wide points: Apparently characteristic of ankylosing spondylitis blood was a TCR beta motif (about eight highly homologous variants).

This clonotype was seen a few times. The antigen remains undetermined. With V trimmed by 6 bases and J by 0 bases, 4 bases remained unmatched. Germline CDR1 reads MNHNS; CDR2 reads SASEGT. The CDR3 sequence is 15 residues long. TCRdb used MiXCR to reprocess the 5' RACE reads, holding one entry per CDR3 protein. The sample holds approximately 300,000 distinct CDR3 sequences, 15% to 20% seen once. This clonotype was sampled from a male donor with ankylosing spondylitis or in good health (not recorded which). The sequenced sample was blood, either unsorted or a sorted T cell fraction (not recorded which). The V and J genes are TRBV6-1 and TRBJ2-3; 9 nucleotides align to TRBD2. The CDR3 loop is CASSGTSHSTDTQYF. As DNA, the CDR3 is TGTGCCAGCAGCGGGACTAGCCACAGCACAGATACGCAGTATTTT.